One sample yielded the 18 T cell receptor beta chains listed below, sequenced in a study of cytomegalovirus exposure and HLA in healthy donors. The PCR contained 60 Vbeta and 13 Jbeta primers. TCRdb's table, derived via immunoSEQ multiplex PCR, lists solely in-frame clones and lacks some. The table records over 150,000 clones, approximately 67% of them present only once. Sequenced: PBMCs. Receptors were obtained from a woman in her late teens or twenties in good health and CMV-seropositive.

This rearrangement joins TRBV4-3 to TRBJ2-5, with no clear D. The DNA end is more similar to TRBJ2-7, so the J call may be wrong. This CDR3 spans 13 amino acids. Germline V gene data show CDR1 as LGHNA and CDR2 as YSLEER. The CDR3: CASSEVVTYEQYF. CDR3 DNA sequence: TGCGCCAGCAGCGAAGTTGTAACCTACGAGCAGTACTTC.

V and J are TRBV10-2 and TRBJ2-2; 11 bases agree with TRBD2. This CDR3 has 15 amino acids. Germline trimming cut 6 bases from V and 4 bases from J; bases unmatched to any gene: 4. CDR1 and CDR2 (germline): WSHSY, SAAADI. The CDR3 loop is CASRPGTSGTGELFF. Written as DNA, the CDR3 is TGCGCCAGCAGGCCCGGGACTAGCGGCACCGGGGAGCTGTTTTTT.

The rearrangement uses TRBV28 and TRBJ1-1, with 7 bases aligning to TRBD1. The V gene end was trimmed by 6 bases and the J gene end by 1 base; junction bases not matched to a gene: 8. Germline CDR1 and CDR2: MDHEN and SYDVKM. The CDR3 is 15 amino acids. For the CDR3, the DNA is TGTGCCAGCAGCCAACAGGGGTTTTGGAACACTGAAGCTTTCTTT. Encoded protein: CASSQQGFWNTEAFF.

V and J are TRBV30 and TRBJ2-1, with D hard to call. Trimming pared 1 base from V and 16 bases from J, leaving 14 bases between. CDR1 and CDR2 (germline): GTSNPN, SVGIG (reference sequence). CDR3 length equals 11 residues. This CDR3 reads CAWSGAPGLFF. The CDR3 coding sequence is TGTGCCTGGAGTGGAGCCCCCGGTTTATTCTTC.

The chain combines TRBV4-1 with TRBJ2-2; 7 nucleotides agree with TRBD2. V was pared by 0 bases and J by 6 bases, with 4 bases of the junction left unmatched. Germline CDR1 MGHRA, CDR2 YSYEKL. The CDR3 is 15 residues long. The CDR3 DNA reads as TGCGCCAGCAGCCAAGATGAGGGAGGGGCCGGGGAGCTGTTTTTT. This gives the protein CASSQDEGGAGELFF.

Written as DNA, the CDR3 is TGCGCCAGCAGCTTGGTTAGCGGCTACCAAGGTACCTACGAGCAGTACTTC. Translated: CASSLVSGYQGTYEQYF. This chain joins TRBV5-1 and TRBJ2-7, with D possibly being TRBD2 (6 bases). The length of the CDR3 is 17 residues. CDR1 is SGHRS, CDR2 YFSETQ, per germline. V was cut by 0 bases and J by 2 bases, with 18 bases left in between.

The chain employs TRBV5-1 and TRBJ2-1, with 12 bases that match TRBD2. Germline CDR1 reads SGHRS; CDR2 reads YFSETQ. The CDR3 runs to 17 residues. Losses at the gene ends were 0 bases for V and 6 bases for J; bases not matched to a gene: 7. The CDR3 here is CASSLVLAGGPANEQFF. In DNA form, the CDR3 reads TGCGCCAGCAGCTTGGTCCTAGCGGGAGGGCCAGCCAATGAGCAGTTCTTC.

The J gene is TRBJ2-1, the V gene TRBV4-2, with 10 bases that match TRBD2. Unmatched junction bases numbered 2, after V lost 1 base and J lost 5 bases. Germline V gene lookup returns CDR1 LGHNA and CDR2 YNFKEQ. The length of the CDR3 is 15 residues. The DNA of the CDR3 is TGTGCCAGCAGCCAAGGGACTAGCGGTGACAATGAGCAGTTCTTC. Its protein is CASSQGTSGDNEQFF.

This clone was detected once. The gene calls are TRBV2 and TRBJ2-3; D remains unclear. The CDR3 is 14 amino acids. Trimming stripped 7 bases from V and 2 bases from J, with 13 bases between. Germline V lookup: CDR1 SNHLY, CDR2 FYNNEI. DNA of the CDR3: TGTGCCAGCAACCAGAGGTCCCTCACAGATACGCAGTATTTT. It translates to CASNQRSLTDTQYF.

DNA of the CDR3: TGTGCCTGGAGTCTCACAGGGGGCTATTACGAGCAGTACTTC. Encoded protein: CAWSLTGGYYEQYF. The chain combines TRBV30 with TRBJ2-7; 9 nucleotides agree with TRBD1. V lost 2 bases and J lost 4; bases outside the gene matches: 6. Germline CDR1 reads GTSNPN; CDR2 reads SVGIG (reference sequence). The CDR3 loop spans 14 amino acids.

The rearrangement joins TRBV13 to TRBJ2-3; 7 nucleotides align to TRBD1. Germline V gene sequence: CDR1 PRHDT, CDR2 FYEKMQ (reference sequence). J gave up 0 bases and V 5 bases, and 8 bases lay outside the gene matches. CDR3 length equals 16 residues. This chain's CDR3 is CASSRGQTRSTDTQYF. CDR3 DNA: TGTGCCAGCAGCCGGGGACAGACAAGAAGCACAGATACGCAGTATTTT.

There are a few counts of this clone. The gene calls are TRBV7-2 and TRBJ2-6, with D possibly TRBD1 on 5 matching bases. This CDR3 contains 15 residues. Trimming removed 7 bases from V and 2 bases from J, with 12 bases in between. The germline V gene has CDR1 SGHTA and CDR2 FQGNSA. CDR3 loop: CASKGQFAGANVLTF. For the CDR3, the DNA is TGTGCCAGCAAGGGGCAATTTGCTGGGGCCAACGTCCTGACTTTC.

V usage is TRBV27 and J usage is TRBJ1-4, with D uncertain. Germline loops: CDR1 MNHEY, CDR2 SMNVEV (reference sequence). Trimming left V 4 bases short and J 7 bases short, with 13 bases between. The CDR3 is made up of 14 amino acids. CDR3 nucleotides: TGTGCCAGCAGTTCGGCCGGCACGGGTGAAAAACTGTTTTTT. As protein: CASSSAGTGEKLFF.

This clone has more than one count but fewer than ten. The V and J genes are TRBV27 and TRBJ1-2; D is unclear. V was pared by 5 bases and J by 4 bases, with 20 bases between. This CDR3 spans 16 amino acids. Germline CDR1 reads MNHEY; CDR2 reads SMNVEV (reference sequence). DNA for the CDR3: TGTGCCAGCAGTCCTATCCGGGGAGGAAGGGTCTATGGCTACACCTTC. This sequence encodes CASSPIRGGRVYGYTF.

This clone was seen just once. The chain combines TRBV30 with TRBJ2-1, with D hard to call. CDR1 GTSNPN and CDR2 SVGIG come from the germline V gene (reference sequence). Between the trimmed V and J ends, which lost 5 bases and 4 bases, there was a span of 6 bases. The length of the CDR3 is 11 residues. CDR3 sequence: CAWERYNEQFF. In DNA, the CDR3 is TGTGCCTGGGAGCGTTACAATGAGCAGTTCTTC.

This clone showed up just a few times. CDR3 DNA: TGTGCCAGCAGCCAAGCCCGGTCAGGGCTTGGCTATGGCTACACCTTC. Its translation is CASSQARSGLGYGYTF. V usage is TRBV14 and J usage is TRBJ1-2; weak D call: TRBD1 (5 bases). V was trimmed by 1 base and J by 4 bases, leaving 16 bases between them. This CDR3 has 16 residues. Germline-derived CDR1 and CDR2 are SGHDN and FVKESK.

CDR3 in amino acids: CASSPNFNEQYF. The CDR3 DNA sequence: TGTGCCAGCAGTCCCAACTTTAACGAGCAGTACTTC. The chain has TRBV27 and TRBJ2-7; D is unclear. Per the germline V gene, CDR1 is MNHEY and CDR2 is SMNVEV (reference sequence). The CDR3 loop spans 12 amino acids. Trimming pared 5 bases from V and 5 bases from J, leaving 10 bases between.

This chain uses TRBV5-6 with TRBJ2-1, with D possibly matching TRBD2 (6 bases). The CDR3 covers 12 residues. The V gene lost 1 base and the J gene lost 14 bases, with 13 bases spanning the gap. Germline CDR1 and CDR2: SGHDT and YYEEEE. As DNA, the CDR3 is TGTGCCAGCAGCTTGACCGGACTAACAGAGTTCTTC. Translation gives CASSLTGLTEFF.